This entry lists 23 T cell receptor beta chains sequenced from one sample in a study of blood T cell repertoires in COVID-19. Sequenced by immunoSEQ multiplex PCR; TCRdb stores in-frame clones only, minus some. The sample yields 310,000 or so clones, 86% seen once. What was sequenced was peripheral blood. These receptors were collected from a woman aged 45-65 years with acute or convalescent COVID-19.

Here the CDR3 DNA reads TGTGCCAGCAGCCCTAGCGGGAGAACCGGGGAGCTGTTTTTT. It is translated as CASSPSGRTGELFF. This sequence joins TRBV2 and TRBJ2-2, with 10 bases lining up with TRBD2. V trimming: 6 bases; J trimming: 5 bases; junction bases outside the gene matches: 3. Germline-derived CDR1 and CDR2 are SNHLY and FYNNEI. CDR3 length: 14 amino acids.

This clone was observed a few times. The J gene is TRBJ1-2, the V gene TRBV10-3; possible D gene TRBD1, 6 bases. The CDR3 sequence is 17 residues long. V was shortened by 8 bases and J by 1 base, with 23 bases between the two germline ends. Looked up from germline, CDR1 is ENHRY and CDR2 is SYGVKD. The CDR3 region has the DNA TGTGCCATCTTCCCCGGGGGGGGCATTACAAATAACTATGGCTACACCTTC. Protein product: CAIFPGGGITNNYGYTF.

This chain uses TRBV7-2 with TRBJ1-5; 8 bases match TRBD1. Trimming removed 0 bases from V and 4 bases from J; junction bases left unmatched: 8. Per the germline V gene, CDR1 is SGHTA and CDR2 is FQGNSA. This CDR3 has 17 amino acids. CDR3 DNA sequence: TGTGCCAGCAGCTTAGCCTGGGTTACAGGGGGTAATCAGCCCCAGCATTTT. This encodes CASSLAWVTGGNQPQHF.

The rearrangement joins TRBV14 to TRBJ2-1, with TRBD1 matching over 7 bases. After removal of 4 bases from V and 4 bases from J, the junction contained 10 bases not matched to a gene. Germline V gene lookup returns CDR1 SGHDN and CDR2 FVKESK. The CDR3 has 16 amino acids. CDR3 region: CASSLSEGAPYNEQFF. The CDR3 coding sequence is TGTGCCAGCAGCCTCTCCGAGGGGGCGCCGTACAATGAGCAGTTCTTC.

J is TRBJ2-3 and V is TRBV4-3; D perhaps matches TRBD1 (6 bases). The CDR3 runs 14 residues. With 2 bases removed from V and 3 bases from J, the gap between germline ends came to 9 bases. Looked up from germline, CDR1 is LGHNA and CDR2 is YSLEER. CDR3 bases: TGCGCCAGCAGCCAAAACAGGGCTACAGATACGCAGTATTTT. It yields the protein CASSQNRATDTQYF.

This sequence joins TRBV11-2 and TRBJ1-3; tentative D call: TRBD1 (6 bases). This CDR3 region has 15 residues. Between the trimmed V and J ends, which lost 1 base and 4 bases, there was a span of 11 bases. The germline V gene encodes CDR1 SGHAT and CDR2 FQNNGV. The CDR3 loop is CASSLVGGLGNTIYF. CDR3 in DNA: TGTGCCAGCAGCTTAGTGGGGGGGCTCGGAAACACCATATATTTT.

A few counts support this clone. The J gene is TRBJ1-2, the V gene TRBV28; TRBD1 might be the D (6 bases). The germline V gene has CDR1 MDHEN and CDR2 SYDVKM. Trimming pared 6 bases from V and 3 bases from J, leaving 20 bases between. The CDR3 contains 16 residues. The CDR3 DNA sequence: TGTGCCAGCAGGGAGGGTTCGGCGGGGGCCGACTATGGCTACACCTTC. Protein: CASREGSAGADYGYTF.

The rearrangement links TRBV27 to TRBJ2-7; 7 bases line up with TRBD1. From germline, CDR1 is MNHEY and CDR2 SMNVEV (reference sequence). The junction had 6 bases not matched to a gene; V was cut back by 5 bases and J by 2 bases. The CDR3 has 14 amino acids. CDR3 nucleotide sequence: TGTGCCAGCAGTCAGGACAGGTCAGCCTACGAGCAGTACTTC. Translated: CASSQDRSAYEQYF.

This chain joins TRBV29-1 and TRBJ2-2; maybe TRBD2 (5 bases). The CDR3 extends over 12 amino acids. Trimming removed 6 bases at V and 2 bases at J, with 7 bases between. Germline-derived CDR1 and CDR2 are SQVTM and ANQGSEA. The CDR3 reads CSVLGNTGELFF. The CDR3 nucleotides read TGCAGCGTACTAGGCAACACCGGGGAGCTGTTTTTT.

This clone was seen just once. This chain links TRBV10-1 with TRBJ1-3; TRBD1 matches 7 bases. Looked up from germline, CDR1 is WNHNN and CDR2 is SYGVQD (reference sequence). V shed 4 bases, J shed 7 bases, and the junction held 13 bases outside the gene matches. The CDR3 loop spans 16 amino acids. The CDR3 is CASSVTGNNLWNTIYF. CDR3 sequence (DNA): TGCGCCAGCAGTGTGACAGGGAATAATCTCTGGAACACCATATATTTT.

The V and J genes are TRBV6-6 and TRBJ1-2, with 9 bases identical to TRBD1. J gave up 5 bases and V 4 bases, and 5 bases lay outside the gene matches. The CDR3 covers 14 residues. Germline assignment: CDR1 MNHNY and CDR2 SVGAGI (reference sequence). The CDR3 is CASSFGTGTYGYTF. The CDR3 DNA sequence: TGTGCCAGCAGTTTCGGGACAGGGACGTATGGCTACACCTTC.

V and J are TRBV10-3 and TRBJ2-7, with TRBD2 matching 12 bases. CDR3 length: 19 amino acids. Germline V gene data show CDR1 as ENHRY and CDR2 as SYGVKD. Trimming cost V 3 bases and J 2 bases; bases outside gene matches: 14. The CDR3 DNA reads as TGTGCCATCAGTGATTGGGAGACTAGCGGGAGCTCCCAAACCTACGAGCAGTACTTC. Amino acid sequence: CAISDWETSGSSQTYEQYF.

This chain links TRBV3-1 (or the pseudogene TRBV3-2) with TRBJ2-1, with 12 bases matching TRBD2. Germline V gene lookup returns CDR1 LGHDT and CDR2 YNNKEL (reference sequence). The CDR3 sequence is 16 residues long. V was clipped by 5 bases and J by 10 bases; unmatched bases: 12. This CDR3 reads CASSFRGLAGFREQFF. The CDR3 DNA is TGTGCCAGCAGCTTCAGAGGACTAGCGGGATTCCGCGAGCAGTTCTTC.

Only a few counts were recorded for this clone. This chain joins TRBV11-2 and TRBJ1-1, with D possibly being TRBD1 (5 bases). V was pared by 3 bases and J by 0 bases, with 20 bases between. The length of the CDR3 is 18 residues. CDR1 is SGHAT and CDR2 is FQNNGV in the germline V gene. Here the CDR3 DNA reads TGTGCCAGCAGCTTGTACGTTAGGAGGGGACTCCTGAACACTGAAGCTTTCTTT. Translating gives CASSLYVRRGLLNTEAFF.

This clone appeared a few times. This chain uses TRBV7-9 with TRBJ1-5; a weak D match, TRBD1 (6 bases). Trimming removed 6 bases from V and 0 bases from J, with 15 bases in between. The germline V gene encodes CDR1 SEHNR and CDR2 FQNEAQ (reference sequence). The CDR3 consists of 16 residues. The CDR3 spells CASSLQGVDSNQPQHF. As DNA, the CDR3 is TGTGCCAGCAGTCTACAGGGAGTTGATAGCAATCAGCCCCAGCATTTT.

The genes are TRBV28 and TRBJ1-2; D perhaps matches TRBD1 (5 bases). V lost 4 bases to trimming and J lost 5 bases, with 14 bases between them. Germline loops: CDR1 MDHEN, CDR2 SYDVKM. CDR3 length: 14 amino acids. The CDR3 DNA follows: TGTGCCAGCAGTTCACTCGGGGGTAGTTATGGCTACACCTTC. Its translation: CASSSLGGSYGYTF.

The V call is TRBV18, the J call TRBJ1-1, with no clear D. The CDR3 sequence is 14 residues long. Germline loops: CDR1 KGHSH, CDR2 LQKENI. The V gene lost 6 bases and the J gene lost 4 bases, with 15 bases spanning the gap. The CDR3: CASSPTGRVTEAFF. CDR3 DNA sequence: TGTGCCAGCTCGCCGACCGGGCGGGTCACTGAAGCTTTCTTT.

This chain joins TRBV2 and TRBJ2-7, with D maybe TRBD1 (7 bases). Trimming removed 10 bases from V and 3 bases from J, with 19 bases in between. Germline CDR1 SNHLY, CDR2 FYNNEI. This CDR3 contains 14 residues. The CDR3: CATISGRGDYEQYF. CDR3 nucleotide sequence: TGTGCCACCATCTCAGGCAGGGGGGACTACGAGCAGTACTTC.

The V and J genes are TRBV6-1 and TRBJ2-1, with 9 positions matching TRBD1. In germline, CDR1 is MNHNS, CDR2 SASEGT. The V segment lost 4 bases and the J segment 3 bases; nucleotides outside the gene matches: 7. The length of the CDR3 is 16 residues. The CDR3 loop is CASSVSGTGNYNEQFF. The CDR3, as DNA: TGTGCCAGCAGTGTGTCCGGGACAGGGAACTACAATGAGCAGTTCTTC.

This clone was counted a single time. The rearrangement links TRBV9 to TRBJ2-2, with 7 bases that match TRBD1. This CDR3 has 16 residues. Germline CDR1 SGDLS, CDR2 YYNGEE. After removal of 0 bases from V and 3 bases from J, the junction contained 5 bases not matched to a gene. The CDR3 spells CASSVDPTGDTGELFF. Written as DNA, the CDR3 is TGTGCCAGCAGCGTAGACCCAACAGGGGACACCGGGGAGCTGTTTTTT.

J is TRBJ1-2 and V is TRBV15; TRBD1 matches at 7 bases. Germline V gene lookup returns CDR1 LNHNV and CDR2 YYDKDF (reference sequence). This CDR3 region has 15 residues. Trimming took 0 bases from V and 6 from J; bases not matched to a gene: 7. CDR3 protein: CATSREGGRGHGYTF. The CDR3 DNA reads TGTGCCACCAGCAGAGAAGGGGGCCGGGGGCATGGCTACACCTTC. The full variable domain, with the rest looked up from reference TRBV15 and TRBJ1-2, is DAMVIQNPRYQVTQFGKPVTLSCSQTLNHNVMYWYQQKSSQAPKLLFHYYDKDFNNEADTPDNFQSRRPNTSFCFLDIRSPGLGDTAMYLCATSREGGRGHGYTFGSGTRLTVV.

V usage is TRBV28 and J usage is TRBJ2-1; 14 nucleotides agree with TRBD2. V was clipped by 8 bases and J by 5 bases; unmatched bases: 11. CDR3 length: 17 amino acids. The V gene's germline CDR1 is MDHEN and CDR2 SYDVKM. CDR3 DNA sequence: TGTGCCAGCTCCGGGACTAGCGGGAGAGCCGTGCACAATGAGCAGTTCTTC. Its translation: CASSGTSGRAVHNEQFF.

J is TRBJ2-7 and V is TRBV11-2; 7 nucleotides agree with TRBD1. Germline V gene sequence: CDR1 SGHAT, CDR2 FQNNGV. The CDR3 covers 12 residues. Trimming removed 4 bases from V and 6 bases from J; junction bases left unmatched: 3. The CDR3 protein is CASSSPGGEQYF. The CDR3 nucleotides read TGTGCCAGCAGCTCCCCAGGGGGCGAGCAGTACTTC.